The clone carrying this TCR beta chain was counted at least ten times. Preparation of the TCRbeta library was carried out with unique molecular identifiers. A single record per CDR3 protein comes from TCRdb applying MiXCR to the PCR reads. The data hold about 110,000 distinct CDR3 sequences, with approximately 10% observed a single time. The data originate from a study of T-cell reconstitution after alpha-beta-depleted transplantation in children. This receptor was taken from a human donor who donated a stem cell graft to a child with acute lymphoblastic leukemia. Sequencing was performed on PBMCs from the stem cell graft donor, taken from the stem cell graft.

The CDR3 loop is CASSLAGQRETQYF. CDR3 bases: TGTGCCAGCAGCTTAGCGGGTCAGAGAGAGACCCAGTACTTC. The J gene is TRBJ2-5, the V gene TRBV7-2; D call uncertain. Germline CDR1 SGHTA, CDR2 FQGNSA. The CDR3 sequence is 14 residues long. Trimming removed 0 bases from V and 4 bases from J, with 9 bases in between.